This T cell receptor (beta chain) was profiled in a study of T cells in tuberculosis. Whole-study context: PBMC were archived before or within 7 days of starting treatment. Overall study results and limits: The TCR-beta difference was not significant; alpha differences partly reflected length.

About this clone itself: Antigen specificity is unknown.

The germline CDR1 and CDR2 sequences are MGHDK and SYGVNS. V lost 5 bases, J lost 1 base, and 5 bases lay in between. This CDR3 comprises 12 residues. Time point here: new active TB diagnosis, blood taken before or within 7 days of starting treatment. Measured with immunoSEQ multiplex PCR; TCRdb has only the in-frame clones, and not every one. The sample yields tens of thousands of clones, more than 85% seen once. The V gene is TRBV25-1, the J gene TRBJ1-1; D not certain. The TCR originated in an adult with tuberculosis. The sample in question was PBMCs, obtained at tuberculosis diagnosis. The CDR3 nucleotides read TGTGCCAGCAGTTTAGAGAACACTGAAGCTTTCTTT. Translated, it gives CASSLENTEAFF.